Listed below are T cell receptor beta chains from one sample, sequenced in a study of control samples from healthy donors and cancer patients. Profiled with immunoSEQ multiplex PCR; TCRdb holds only in-frame clones, not every one. The profile covers tens of thousands of clones, with over 80% appearing a single time and around a fifth taken by the ten largest. Material: blood. Receptors originate from a man between 25 and 39 years old in good health. Each CDR3 is given without its conserved first and last residue.

v_gene	j_gene	CDR3aa
TRBV2	TRBJ2-3	ASSEENTDTQY
TRBV3-1/TRBV3-2	TRBJ1-2	ASSQEVHGYT
TRBV18	TRBJ1-5	ASSPFTGGANQPQH
TRBV3-1/TRBV3-2	TRBJ1-2	ASSQAGTGSYGYT
TRBV27	TRBJ2-2	ASSSIETLNTGELF
TRBV6-5	TRBJ1-6	ASSYGYGGVGSPLH
TRBV12-3/TRBV12-4	TRBJ1-2	ASSLGDDYGYT
TRBV24-1	TRBJ1-1	ATSDVSYTEAF
TRBV5-1	TRBJ2-1	ASSSQGARNEQF
TRBV5-1	TRBJ2-4	ASSGQGTGDEIQY
TRBV27	TRBJ2-3	ASSSHRDPTDTQY
TRBV20-1	TRBJ1-5	SASPTGVNQPQH
TRBV7-9	TRBJ2-2	ASSLVSNTGELF
TRBV6-5	TRBJ1-2	ASSRFGGGYT
TRBV6-5	TRBJ1-3	ASSYKVSGNTIY
TRBV5-1	TRBJ1-1	ASSGRGQLFTEAF
TRBV7-9	TRBJ2-2	ASSLYGTGKSGELF
TRBV10-3	TRBJ2-1	ATAYSYNEQF
TRBV1	TRBJ1-2	TSSLWTGSYGYT
TRBV6-5	TRBJ1-1	ASRRVGGNTEAF
TRBV2	TRBJ2-1	ASRRGGIYNEQF
TRBV18	TRBJ1-5	ASSLQGDQPQH
TRBV29-1	TRBJ1-1	SVNSGGNTEAF
TRBV5-1	TRBJ2-3	ASSFGSSGETDTQY
TRBV18	TRBJ1-6	ASSSGVNSPLH
TRBV30	TRBJ1-1	AWVWAYQRNTEAF
TRBV7-3	TRBJ2-1	ASSLGPAQGSYNEQF
TRBV6-5	TRBJ2-3	ATRFPGTDTQY
TRBV15	TRBJ2-6	ATSRGTGSSGANVLT
TRBV6-5	TRBJ2-7	ASSSKRGSGGYEQY
TRBV5-1	TRBJ1-1	ASSLDRAATEAF
TRBV19	TRBJ2-6	ASSPGQTPSGANVLT
TRBV6-5	TRBJ1-1	ASIHTGGITEAF
TRBV6-5	TRBJ2-2	ASSLRDRGSGELF
TRBV27	TRBJ1-2	ASSLKQNYGYT
TRBV5-6	TRBJ1-2	ASSKGTGGADYGYT
TRBV7-2	TRBJ2-1	ASSLAPSGGYNEQF
TRBV7-9	TRBJ2-7	ASSSRTVSSYEQY
TRBV6-5	TRBJ1-2	ASSSGNYGYT
TRBV7-9	TRBJ2-3	ASSLASRGGTDTQY
TRBV4-1	TRBJ1-2	ASSPTTANYGYT
TRBV11-2	TRBJ1-1	ASSLVTGAEAF
TRBV11-2	TRBJ2-1	ASSPPDSYNEQF
TRBV10-2	TRBJ1-6	ASGRTPGTDDSPLH
TRBV3-1/TRBV3-2	TRBJ1-6	ASSPLGPGQASPLH
TRBV15	TRBJ2-7	ATSPAILSYEQY
TRBV5-8	TRBJ1-2	ASSSPQYYGYT
TRBV7-6	TRBJ2-1	ASSLTGQSYNEQF
TRBV28	TRBJ1-6	ASTADRGVESPLH
TRBV5-1	TRBJ1-6	ASSLSGGNSPLH
TRBV2	TRBJ2-7	ASRAGPYEQY
TRBV12-3/TRBV12-4	TRBJ1-5	ASSFQRAQPQH
TRBV13	TRBJ1-1	ASRSGGVNTEAF
TRBV6-6	TRBJ1-5	ASSSGTGVWDQPQH
TRBV10-3	TRBJ2-2	ATAPGQGSTGELF
TRBV7-9	TRBJ1-2	ASNQLSGSDEGYT
TRBV12-3/TRBV12-4	TRBJ2-2	ASSFREWGELF
TRBV28	TRBJ1-1	ASSSLDRPNTEAF
TRBV13	TRBJ1-2	ASSRRFGPSGYT